The rows below give T cell receptor beta chains drawn from one sample of a study of beta chain features in type 1 diabetes. Sequenced by immunoSEQ multiplex PCR; TCRdb stores in-frame clones only, minus some. The table shows hundreds of thousands of clones, with about 14% occurring only once. The source material was naive CD4+ T cells from blood. These receptors all come from a man between 18 and 29 years old in good health. CDR3s leave out the opening cysteine and the closing phenylalanine or tryptophan.

CDR3 length: 14
J gene: TRBJ2-3
V gene: TRBV4-2
CDR3 protein: ASSQVTSGRTDTQY

CDR3 length: 11
J gene: TRBJ1-5
V gene: TRBV6-5
CDR3 protein: ASRPRSNQPQH

CDR3 length: 11
J gene: TRBJ2-7
V gene: TRBV18
CDR3 protein: ASSPDRSYEQY

CDR3 length: 12
J gene: TRBJ2-3
V gene: TRBV6-1
CDR3 protein: AEGPAGGTDTQY

CDR3 length: 13
J gene: TRBJ2-7
V gene: TRBV7-2
CDR3 protein: ASSWMTSGSYEQY

CDR3 length: 14
J gene: TRBJ2-2
V gene: TRBV27
CDR3 protein: ASSRGQALLTGELF

CDR3 length: 13
J gene: TRBJ2-7
V gene: TRBV14
CDR3 protein: ASSPREGRTGEQY

CDR3 length: 15
J gene: TRBJ2-1
V gene: TRBV7-2
CDR3 protein: ASSFQSGLAVNNEQF

CDR3 length: 13
J gene: TRBJ2-5
V gene: TRBV4-2
CDR3 protein: ASSQEGGPKETQY

CDR3 length: 11
J gene: TRBJ2-1
V gene: TRBV11-2
CDR3 protein: ASSLEVVNEQF

CDR3 length: 14
J gene: TRBJ1-4
V gene: TRBV7-6
CDR3 protein: ASSFFPGQPNEKLF

CDR3 length: 13
J gene: TRBJ2-7
V gene: TRBV5-1
CDR3 protein: ASSLAGTSTYEQY

CDR3 length: 14
J gene: TRBJ2-2
V gene: TRBV7-2
CDR3 protein: ASSQYRGLNTGELF

CDR3 length: 12
J gene: TRBJ2-7
V gene: TRBV29-1
CDR3 protein: SVLRDRSSYEQY

CDR3 length: 13
J gene: TRBJ2-1
V gene: TRBV7-9
CDR3 protein: ASSTPGLGWNEQF

CDR3 length: 10
J gene: TRBJ2-7
V gene: TRBV21-1
CDR3 protein: ASSNGASEQY

CDR3 length: 12
J gene: TRBJ2-2
V gene: TRBV7-8
CDR3 protein: ASSPRMNTGELF

CDR3 length: 12
J gene: TRBJ2-3
V gene: TRBV11-2
CDR3 protein: ASSLGLQGDTQY

CDR3 length: 13
J gene: TRBJ2-5
V gene: TRBV5-1
CDR3 protein: ASSLAGTGEETQY